These T cell receptor beta chains were read from a single sample in a study of blood T cell repertoires in COVID-19. Here immunoSEQ multiplex PCR was the method, and the copy in TCRdb shows in-frame clones only, minus some. The repertoire holds under 150,000 clones, with approximately 77% as singletons. Sequencing was performed on peripheral blood. Receptor source: a man of 80 years or more with acute or convalescent COVID-19. Both conserved end residues are part of each CDR3. The order of the fields is J gene, V gene, D gene, clone size, CDR3 DNA, CDR3 protein. D genes are given only for firm matches. Not all rows give a size; the values are once, few, many and, for expanded clones, a class.

j_gene: TRBJ1-2
v_gene: TRBV30
d_gene: NA
abundance: NA
CDR3nt: TGTGCTACGGGCAGGGAATCGCGAGGCTACACCTTC
CDR3aa: CATGRESRGYTF

j_gene: TRBJ2-2
v_gene: TRBV24-1
d_gene: TRBD1
abundance: NA
CDR3nt: TGTGCCACCAGTCCCCGGTCCGGGACAGGGGGCCGTTTGAACACCGGGGAGCTGTTTTTT
CDR3aa: CATSPRSGTGGRLNTGELFF

j_gene: TRBJ1-4
v_gene: TRBV11-2
d_gene: TRBD1
abundance: few
CDR3nt: TGTGCCAGCAGCTTAACGGTTACAGGGGCTGAAAAACTGTTTTTT
CDR3aa: CASSLTVTGAEKLFF

j_gene: TRBJ1-5
v_gene: TRBV18
d_gene: TRBD1
abundance: NA
CDR3nt: TGTGCCAGCTCACCAGGGACAGCGAGAAGCAATCAGCCCCAGCATTTT
CDR3aa: CASSPGTARSNQPQHF

j_gene: TRBJ1-3
v_gene: TRBV7-2
d_gene: NA
abundance: NA
CDR3nt: TGTGCCAGCAGCCCCGAGGCGGCGGGAAGAAACACCATATATTTT
CDR3aa: CASSPEAAGRNTIYF

j_gene: TRBJ1-1
v_gene: TRBV7-8
d_gene: NA
abundance: NA
CDR3nt: TGTGCCAGCAGCTTATGGAGAACGGAGACTGAAGCTTTCTTT
CDR3aa: CASSLWRTETEAFF

j_gene: TRBJ2-1
v_gene: TRBV27
d_gene: TRBD1
abundance: once
CDR3nt: TGTGCCAGCAGACCGGGACAGGGCATAAACTCCTACAATGAGCAGTTCTTC
CDR3aa: CASRPGQGINSYNEQFF

j_gene: TRBJ2-4
v_gene: TRBV6-2/TRBV6-3
d_gene: NA
abundance: NA
CDR3nt: TGTGCCAGCAGTCTATTCCCACGGGGCATTCAGTACTTC
CDR3aa: CASSLFPRGIQYF

j_gene: TRBJ2-2
v_gene: TRBV11-2
d_gene: TRBD2
abundance: NA
CDR3nt: TGTGCCAGCAGTCAGCGGGGGGGCCTGTCCGGGGAGCTGTTTTTT
CDR3aa: CASSQRGGLSGELFF

j_gene: TRBJ1-4
v_gene: TRBV18
d_gene: NA
abundance: NA
CDR3nt: TGTGCCAGCTCACCACCTGCTCCCAGGGGCCTCGCGGGGGATGAAAAACTGTTTTTT
CDR3aa: CASSPPAPRGLAGDEKLFF

j_gene: TRBJ2-3
v_gene: TRBV5-1
d_gene: NA
abundance: NA
CDR3nt: TGCGCCAGCAGAACACAGGCGGATACGCAGTATTTT
CDR3aa: CASRTQADTQYF

j_gene: TRBJ1-6
v_gene: TRBV19
d_gene: NA
abundance: NA
CDR3nt: TGTGCCAGTAGTACGGCTCCCGGGAATTCACCCCTCCACTTT
CDR3aa: CASSTAPGNSPLHF

j_gene: TRBJ1-2
v_gene: TRBV5-4
d_gene: TRBD1
abundance: NA
CDR3nt: TGTGCCAGCAGCTTGGGACAGGGGGTTGGCTACACCTTC
CDR3aa: CASSLGQGVGYTF

j_gene: TRBJ2-7
v_gene: TRBV6-2/TRBV6-3
d_gene: TRBD1
abundance: once
CDR3nt: TGTGCCAGCAGTTCCACGGGTATACAGGGGGGCTACGAGCAGTACTTC
CDR3aa: CASSSTGIQGGYEQYF

j_gene: TRBJ1-2
v_gene: TRBV7-2
d_gene: TRBD1
abundance: NA
CDR3nt: TGTGCCAGCAGCCGCCAGGGGGGTAACTATGGCTACACCTTC
CDR3aa: CASSRQGGNYGYTF

j_gene: TRBJ1-3
v_gene: TRBV5-1
d_gene: NA
abundance: NA
CDR3nt: TGCGCCAGCAGCTTGGAGCGGGCAACTGGAAACACCATATATTTT
CDR3aa: CASSLERATGNTIYF

j_gene: TRBJ1-4
v_gene: TRBV30
d_gene: NA
abundance: NA
CDR3nt: TGTGCCTGGAGCCGGGACACCCGAGAAAAACTGTTTTTT
CDR3aa: CAWSRDTREKLFF

j_gene: TRBJ2-1
v_gene: TRBV10-3
d_gene: TRBD2
abundance: NA
CDR3nt: TGTGCCATCAGTGAGCCTCCGGGACTAGCGGGGGGAGGGTTCTTC
CDR3aa: CAISEPPGLAGGGFF

j_gene: TRBJ2-6
v_gene: TRBV3-1/TRBV3-2
d_gene: TRBD2
abundance: NA
CDR3nt: TGTGCCAGCAGCCAAGGTGGGGAGGGATGGTCTGGGGCCAACGTCCTGACTTTC
CDR3aa: CASSQGGEGWSGANVLTF

j_gene: TRBJ2-3
v_gene: TRBV10-2
d_gene: NA
abundance: NA
CDR3nt: TGCGCCACCTTGGGAGTCGATCGCACAGATACGCAGTATTTT
CDR3aa: CATLGVDRTDTQYF

j_gene: TRBJ2-7
v_gene: TRBV5-4
d_gene: NA
abundance: NA
CDR3nt: TGTGCCAGCAGCTTGGAATCGGACACCTCCTACGAGCAGTACTTC
CDR3aa: CASSLESDTSYEQYF

j_gene: TRBJ1-1
v_gene: TRBV10-3
d_gene: TRBD1
abundance: NA
CDR3nt: TGTGCCGCGGGACAGGGGACGAACACTGAAGCTTTCTTT
CDR3aa: CAAGQGTNTEAFF

j_gene: TRBJ1-2
v_gene: TRBV11-1
d_gene: TRBD1
abundance: few
CDR3nt: TGTGCCAGCAGCTGGGGACAGGGAAGCTATGGCTACACCTTC
CDR3aa: CASSWGQGSYGYTF

j_gene: TRBJ2-3
v_gene: TRBV19
d_gene: TRBD2
abundance: few
CDR3nt: TGTGCCAGTAGCCGCGGGGGTACCAGGGCAGATACGCAGTATTTT
CDR3aa: CASSRGGTRADTQYF

j_gene: TRBJ2-7
v_gene: TRBV18
d_gene: NA
abundance: few
CDR3nt: TGTGCCAGCTCACCACCGAAAGGACAGACGACTCCACAGTACTTC
CDR3aa: CASSPPKGQTTPQYF

j_gene: TRBJ1-1
v_gene: TRBV5-5
d_gene: NA
abundance: NA
CDR3nt: TGTGCCAGCAGCTTGGTGGCAGTCGAAGCTTTCTTT
CDR3aa: CASSLVAVEAFF

j_gene: TRBJ2-3
v_gene: TRBV30
d_gene: TRBD2
abundance: NA
CDR3nt: TGTGCCTGGAGTGGTAGCGGGAAAGCCGATACGCAGTATTTT
CDR3aa: CAWSGSGKADTQYF

j_gene: TRBJ1-6
v_gene: TRBV27
d_gene: TRBD1
abundance: once
CDR3nt: TGTGCCAGCAGCCCTCGGACAGGGGGATCTGCGAATTCACCCCTCCACTTT
CDR3aa: CASSPRTGGSANSPLHF

j_gene: TRBJ1-4
v_gene: TRBV7-2
d_gene: TRBD1
abundance: few
CDR3nt: TGTGCCAGCAGCAACCGACAGGGGCTGGATGAAAAACTGTTTTTT
CDR3aa: CASSNRQGLDEKLFF

j_gene: TRBJ2-7
v_gene: TRBV3-1/TRBV3-2
d_gene: TRBD1
abundance: NA
CDR3nt: TGTGCCAGCAGCCTAGGGACAGGGCTCGAGCAGTACTTC
CDR3aa: CASSLGTGLEQYF

j_gene: TRBJ2-7
v_gene: TRBV11-2
d_gene: TRBD1
abundance: NA
CDR3nt: TGTGCCAGCAGCTTTACAGGGGGCTACGAGCAGTACTTC
CDR3aa: CASSFTGGYEQYF

j_gene: TRBJ2-2
v_gene: TRBV5-6
d_gene: NA
abundance: NA
CDR3nt: TGTGCCAGCAGCTTGTTTGGGGGGTTGAGCACCGGGGAGCTGTTTTTT
CDR3aa: CASSLFGGLSTGELFF